What follows are 4 T cell receptor beta chains derived from one specimen sequenced in a study of T cell responses to AZD1222 COVID-19 vaccine. The table came from immunoSEQ multiplex PCR; TCRdb's copy has only in-frame clones and leaves some out. The data contain about 120,000 clones, just over 90% of them singletons. Sequenced material: peripheral blood, taken on day 0 of AZD1222 vaccination. The receptors were gathered from an adult in good health.

This clone was counted once. The chain is built from TRBV27 and TRBJ1-1; no reliable D call. Germline V gene lookup returns CDR1 MNHEY and CDR2 SMNVEV (reference sequence). Trimming took off 4 bases at V and 3 bases at J, with 12 bases between the two ends. The CDR3 length is 14 residues. The CDR3 loop is CASSSPGSYTEAFF. The CDR3 DNA reads TGTGCCAGCAGTTCACCCGGGTCCTACACTGAAGCTTTCTTT.

This clone appeared once. The rearrangement links TRBV11-1 to TRBJ1-1, with a tentative D call TRBD1 (6 bases). The CDR3 has 14 residues. In germline, CDR1 is SGHAT, CDR2 FQDESV (reference sequence). With 7 bases removed from V and 0 bases from J, the gap between germline ends came to 12 bases. CDR3 DNA sequence: TGTGCCAGCACCCCAGGGGCTTTGAACACTGAAGCTTTCTTT. Its translation is CASTPGALNTEAFF. The full variable domain, in which reference TRBV11-1 and TRBJ1-1 provide the parts outside the CDR3, is EAEVAQSPRYKITEKSQAVAFWCDPISGHATLYWYRQILGQGPELLVQFQDESVVDDSQLPKDRFSAERLKGVDSTLKIQPAELGDSAMYLCASTPGALNTEAFFGQGTRLTVV.

This clone was seen just once. The rearrangement uses TRBV28 and TRBJ1-5; D ambiguous. Germline assignment: CDR1 MDHEN and CDR2 SYDVKM. V lost 6 bases and J 9 bases, leaving 9 bases between the germline ends. There are 11 residues in the CDR3. CDR3 sequence reads: CASRLYGPQHF. CDR3 coding DNA: TGTGCCAGCAGGCTCTACGGGCCCCAGCATTTT.

The sample holds one count of this clone. The chain carries TRBV5-6 and TRBJ1-2; 7 bases match TRBD1. With 4 bases clipped from V and 3 bases from J, the junction kept 6 bases outside the gene matches. Germline V lookup: CDR1 SGHDT, CDR2 YYEEEE. The CDR3 extends over 14 amino acids. CDR3 DNA: TGTGCCAGCAGCAACACCGGGACAGACTATGGCTACACCTTC. Protein: CASSNTGTDYGYTF. Full variable domain (rest looked up from reference TRBV5-6 and TRBJ1-2): DAGVTQSPTHLIKTRGQQVTLRCSPKSGHDTVSWYQQALGQGPQFIFQYYEEEERQRGNFPDRFSGHQFPNYSSELNVNALLLGDSALYLCASSNTGTDYGYTFGSGTRLTVV.